These 14 T cell receptor beta chains originate from one sample sequenced in a study of cytomegalovirus exposure and HLA in healthy donors. The study ran its PCR with 60 Vbeta and 13 Jbeta primers. Sequencing used immunoSEQ multiplex PCR; TCRdb keeps in-frame clones, though not all of them. The sample carries roughly 110,000 clones, around 80% recorded once. The sequencing input was PBMCs. The receptor set was obtained from a woman younger than 35 in good health and CMV-seropositive.

The chain employs TRBV30 and TRBJ1-2; possible D gene TRBD1, 6 bases. This CDR3 has 13 amino acids. V gave up 5 bases and J gave up 6 bases, with 16 bases separating them. Germline lookup yields CDR1 GTSNPN and CDR2 SVGIG (reference sequence). The CDR3 protein is CAWGLDRDNGYTF. Here the CDR3 DNA reads TGTGCCTGGGGGTTGGACAGAGATAATGGCTACACCTTC.

V and J are TRBV25-1 and TRBJ1-2; D may be TRBD1 (5 bases). Between the trimmed V and J ends, which lost 8 bases and 8 bases, there was a span of 18 bases. The CDR3 extends over 13 amino acids. Germline values: CDR1 MGHDK, CDR2 SYGVNS. CDR3 nucleotides: TGTGCCAGCTCTCAGGGCCCAGGAAGCGGCTACACCTTC. It specifies CASSQGPGSGYTF.

V gene TRBV7-9 combines with J gene TRBJ1-2; 8 bases line up with TRBD1. Germline V gives CDR1 SEHNR, CDR2 FQNEAQ (reference sequence). The CDR3 extends over 16 amino acids. V shed 4 bases and J 1 base; nucleotides not matched to a gene: 8. The CDR3 spells CASSSRQGLINYGYTF. The CDR3 coding sequence is TGTGCCAGCAGCTCGAGACAGGGGTTAATTAACTATGGCTACACCTTC. The full variable domain, with the rest looked up from reference TRBV7-9 and TRBJ1-2, is DTGVSQNPRHKITKRGQNVTFRCDPISEHNRLYWYRQTLGQGPEFLTYFQNEAQLEKSRLLSDRFSAERPKGSFSTLEIQRTEQGDSAMYLCASSSRQGLINYGYTFGSGTRLTVV.

The rearrangement uses TRBV28 and TRBJ2-7; TRBD1 matches at 7 bases. The CDR3 length is 13 residues. Germline V gene lookup returns CDR1 MDHEN and CDR2 SYDVKM. V was pared by 5 bases and J by 3 bases, with 4 bases of the junction left unmatched. CDR3 nucleotide sequence: TGTGCCAGCAGTGTGGGACAGCGCTACGAGCAGTACTTC. The encoded protein is CASSVGQRYEQYF.

This clone has more than one count but fewer than ten. The chain links TRBV5-1 to TRBJ2-5; the match to TRBD1 covers 7 bases. Germline V gene data show CDR1 as SGHRS and CDR2 as YFSETQ. This CDR3 region has 13 residues. Trimming at V came to 5 bases and at J to 5 bases, leaving 6 bases not matched to a gene. The CDR3 DNA follows: TGCGCCAGCAGAGGAACAGGGGTGGAGACCCAGTACTTC. The encoded protein is CASRGTGVETQYF.

This chain uses TRBV6-6 with TRBJ1-4; TRBD1 matches at 7 bases. Germline lookup yields CDR1 MNHNY and CDR2 SVGAGI (reference sequence). This CDR3 has 15 amino acids. V was clipped by 10 bases and J by 4 bases; unmatched bases: 12. The CDR3 coding sequence is TGTGCCACCGCCCACATGGACAGGTATAATGAAAAACTGTTTTTT. The encoded protein is CATAHMDRYNEKLFF.

This clone was seen a few times. V usage is TRBV2 and J usage is TRBJ1-5, with D perhaps TRBD1 (5 bases). The CDR3 has 15 amino acids. Germline CDR1 SNHLY, CDR2 FYNNEI. V was clipped by 6 bases and J by 3 bases, with 15 bases between them. DNA of the CDR3: TGTGCCAGCAGGGGCCAGACAGTTAACAATCAGCCCCAGCATTTT. It yields the protein CASRGQTVNNQPQHF.

The chain links TRBV19 to TRBJ1-2; D is uncertain. Per the germline V gene, CDR1 is LNHDA and CDR2 is SQIVND (reference sequence). V gave up 5 bases and J gave up 8 bases, with 24 bases separating them. This CDR3 has 16 amino acids. CDR3 bases: TGTGCCAGTAGTGTGGGAGAGCGAACCTCCGGCCGCGGCTACACCTTC. Translation: CASSVGERTSGRGYTF. The variable domain in full, completed from reference TRBV19 and TRBJ1-2, reads DGGITQSPKYLFRKEGQNVTLSCEQNLNHDAMYWYRQDPGQGLRLIYYSQIVNDFQKGDIAEGYSVSREKKESFPLTVTSAQKNPTAFYLCASSVGERTSGRGYTFGSGTRLTVV.

This clone occurred a few times. The genes are TRBV6-1 and TRBJ1-6, with D perhaps TRBD1 (6 bases). The CDR3 extends over 15 amino acids. Germline V lookup: CDR1 MNHNS, CDR2 SASEGT. V was cut by 5 bases and J by 14 bases, with 22 bases left in between. Here the CDR3 DNA reads TGTGCCAGCAGTCCCCGGGGAGGGGGTATAGTGGCCCTCCACTTT. Translation: CASSPRGGGIVALHF.

The chain carries TRBV6-1 and TRBJ1-1, with a weak D call TRBD1 (5 bases). CDR1 and CDR2 from the germline V gene are MNHNS and SASEGT. This CDR3 comprises 13 residues. V lost 7 bases and J lost 0, with 9 bases in between. CDR3 protein: CASKTEMNTEAFF. CDR3 sequence (DNA): TGTGCCAGCAAGACAGAGATGAACACTGAAGCTTTCTTT.

This chain uses TRBV27 with TRBJ1-5, with 7 bases fitting TRBD1. CDR3 length: 15 residues. The V and J ends lost 0 bases and 5 bases, in that order; junction bases with no gene match: 4. Germline V CDR1 and CDR2: MNHEY, SMNVEV (reference sequence). The chain's CDR3 is CASSLSMQGDQPQHF. For the CDR3, the DNA is TGTGCCAGCAGTTTATCTATGCAGGGGGATCAGCCCCAGCATTTT.

A few counts support this clone. V usage is TRBV27 and J usage is TRBJ2-5, with 7 bases identical to TRBD1. This CDR3 spans 14 amino acids. Trimming took 4 bases from V and 1 from J; bases not matched to a gene: 3. Germline V gene data show CDR1 as MNHEY and CDR2 as SMNVEV (reference sequence). For the CDR3, the DNA is TGTGCCAGCAGTTCCCGGGACAGCCAAGAGACCCAGTACTTC. Protein product: CASSSRDSQETQYF.

The chain carries TRBV15 and TRBJ2-7; TRBD2 agrees at 8 bases. This CDR3 is built from 17 residues. The germline V gene has CDR1 LNHNV and CDR2 YYDKDF (reference sequence). Trimming took 0 bases from V and 6 from J; bases not matched to a gene: 13. The DNA for the CDR3 is TGTGCCACCAGCAGAGATCTTTCTTCCAGCGGGGGTTCCGAGCAGTACTTC. It codes for CATSRDLSSSGGSEQYF.

V is TRBV19 and J is TRBJ1-2; 8 bases map to TRBD1. V dropped 7 bases and J dropped 8; count of bases not matched to a gene: 12. The CDR3 contains 14 residues. CDR1 is LNHDA, CDR2 SQIVND, per germline (reference sequence). CDR3 amino acids: CASTPNGQGWGYTF. The CDR3 nucleotides are TGTGCCAGTACCCCAAATGGACAGGGCTGGGGCTACACCTTC. Complete variable domain (other parts from reference TRBV19 and TRBJ1-2): DGGITQSPKYLFRKEGQNVTLSCEQNLNHDAMYWYRQDPGQGLRLIYYSQIVNDFQKGDIAEGYSVSREKKESFPLTVTSAQKNPTAFYLCASTPNGQGWGYTFGSGTRLTVV.